This entry describes one T cell receptor (beta chain). Antigen unknown. The sample originates from a study of T cell repertoires in cytomegalovirus infection. About the study: It can be stated that public TCR beta signatures indicated CMV infection as well as a matching HLA type. Study-level findings and limits: Within the response measured ex vivo, HLA-C-restricted CMV-specific TCR beta clonotypes were dominant.

Trimming stripped 5 bases from V and 5 bases from J, with 10 bases between. This CDR3 contains 13 residues. TCRdb re-analysed the reads in MiXCR, keeping a single row per CDR3 protein. The sample consists of about 740,000 distinct CDR3 sequences, 35% to 45% of them appearing once. The sample consisted of PBMCs. The chain uses TRBV12-3 or TRBV12-4 and TRBJ2-1, with D unclear. The sequence was collected from a human donor in good health (CMV status not recorded). Some clones in this sample may be carry-over from other donors' samples. CDR3 nucleotide sequence: TGTGCCAGCAGTCTAGGTCTACACAATGAGCAGTTCTTC. Translation: CASSLGLHNEQFF.